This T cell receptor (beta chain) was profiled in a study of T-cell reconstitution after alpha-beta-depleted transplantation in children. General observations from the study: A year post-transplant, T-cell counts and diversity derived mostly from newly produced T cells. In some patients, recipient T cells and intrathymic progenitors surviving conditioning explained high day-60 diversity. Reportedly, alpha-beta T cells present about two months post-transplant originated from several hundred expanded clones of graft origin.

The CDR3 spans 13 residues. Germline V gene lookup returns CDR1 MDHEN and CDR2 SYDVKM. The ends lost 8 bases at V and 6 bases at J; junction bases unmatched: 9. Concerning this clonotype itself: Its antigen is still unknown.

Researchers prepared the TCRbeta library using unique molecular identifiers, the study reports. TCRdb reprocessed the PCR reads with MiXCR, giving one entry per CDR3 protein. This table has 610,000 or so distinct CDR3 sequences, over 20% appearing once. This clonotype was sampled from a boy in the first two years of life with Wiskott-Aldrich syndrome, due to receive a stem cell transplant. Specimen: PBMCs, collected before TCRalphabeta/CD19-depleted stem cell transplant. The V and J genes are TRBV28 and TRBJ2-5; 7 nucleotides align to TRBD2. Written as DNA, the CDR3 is TGTGCCAGCGGCCCCACGGGAGGAAAGACCCAGTACTTC. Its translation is CASGPTGGKTQYF.